Below are 15 T cell receptor beta chains sequenced from a single sample in a study of molecular identifiers for immune sequencing clone quantification (dated by TCRdb to about 2018). Library preparation used PCR. The listed sequencing device is Illumina HiSeq 4000. TCRdb reworked the public reads: Q25 trimming with fastp, MiXCR clone assembly, productive beta chains retained. Rows with a matching CDR3 protein are joined into one entry that keeps the most common DNA and genes. The sample records fewer than 350,000 distinct CDR3 sequences, about a fifth of which are singletons. Jointly, the top ten make up approximately 0.8% of the sample. Sequencing was performed on naive CD8+ T cells from blood, with Jurkat cell RNA spiked in. The sample's cell subset or site label, decoded: FACS-sorted CD8+CD4-CCR7+CD45RA+ naive T cells. These receptor sequences come from a human donor in good health. Some libraries in this study had Jurkat cell RNA spiked in.

This clonotype came up many times. The chain combines TRBV11-2 with TRBJ2-1; 10 bases fit TRBD2. CDR3 size: 16 residues. CDR1 is SGHAT and CDR2 is FQNNGV in the germline V gene. V was pared by 3 bases and J by 7 bases, with 9 bases of the junction left unmatched. CDR3 residues: CASSFHLAGVLNEQFF. The CDR3 coding sequence is TGTGCCAGCAGCTTCCACCTAGCGGGAGTCTTAAATGAGCAGTTCTTC. The complete variable domain, with remaining parts taken from reference TRBV11-2 and TRBJ2-1, reads EAGVAQSPRYKIIEKRQSVAFWCNPISGHATLYWYQQILGQGPKLLIQFQNNGVVDDSQLPKDRFSAERLKGVDSTLKIQPAKLEDSAVYLCASSFHLAGVLNEQFFGPGTRLTVL.

On this clonotype itself: This sequence may be a read error, since a much larger clone differs from it by one base. This chain uses TRBV7-3 with TRBJ2-5, with a possible D match to TRBD1 (5 bases). V lost 5 bases and J 2 bases, leaving 15 bases between the germline ends. There are 15 residues in the CDR3. In germline, CDR1 is SGHTA, CDR2 FQGTGA. The CDR3 loop is CASSTHPRQQETQYF. CDR3 DNA: TGTGCCAGCAGCACACACCCGAGACAGCAAGAGACCCAGTACTTC.

The gene calls are TRBV3-1 and TRBJ2-1; no reliable D call. V was trimmed by 0 bases and J by 0 bases, leaving 9 bases between them. This CDR3 has 16 amino acids. Germline V gene lookup returns CDR1 LGHDT and CDR2 YNNKEL (reference sequence). The chain's CDR3 is CASSQDPDFSYNEQFF. The CDR3 nucleotides read TGTGCCAGCAGCCAAGATCCCGATTTCTCCTACAATGAGCAGTTCTTC.

The chain carries TRBV19 and TRBJ2-3, with D possibly TRBD1 on 6 matching bases. V lost 8 bases and J lost 4, with 13 bases in between. Per the germline V gene, CDR1 is LNHDA and CDR2 is SQIVND (reference sequence). The CDR3 is made up of 13 amino acids. The CDR3 DNA is TGTGCCAGTGACCAGGGGCCCGCAGATACGCAGTATTTT. Residues: CASDQGPADTQYF. Filled out from reference TRBV19 and TRBJ2-3, the complete variable domain reads DGGITQSPKYLFRKEGQNVTLSCEQNLNHDAMYWYRQDPGQGLRLIYYSQIVNDFQKGDIAEGYSVSREKKESFPLTVTSAQKNPTAFYLCASDQGPADTQYFGPGTRLTVL.

In its sample, this clonotype was seen many times. This chain uses TRBV29-1 with TRBJ1-4; D may be TRBD1 (6 bases). With 7 bases removed from V and 5 bases from J, the gap between germline ends came to 14 bases. This CDR3 spans 13 amino acids. In germline, CDR1 is SQVTM, CDR2 ANQGSEA. CDR3: CSGRDIGNEKLFF. CDR3 nucleotides: TGCAGCGGAAGGGACATCGGGAATGAAAAACTGTTTTTT.

The chain combines TRBV29-1 with TRBJ2-7, with 9 positions matching TRBD2. This CDR3 is built from 13 residues. The junction had 8 bases not matched to a gene; V was cut back by 6 bases and J by 5 bases. The germline V gene encodes CDR1 SQVTM and CDR2 ANQGSEA. CDR3 nucleotide sequence: TGCAGCGTCCTGGGACTAGCTTCCAACGAGCAGTACTTC. Its protein is CSVLGLASNEQYF.

The V and J genes are TRBV6-2 or TRBV6-3 and TRBJ1-4, with a tentative D call TRBD1 (5 bases). The germline V gene encodes CDR1 MNHEY and CDR2 SVGEGT. V lost 5 bases, J lost 3 bases, and 7 bases lay in between. The CDR3 contains 13 residues. Here the CDR3 DNA reads TGTGCCAGCAGTCCAGGGCCTAATGAAAAACTGTTTTTT. Its translation: CASSPGPNEKLFF.

The genes are TRBV25-1 and TRBJ2-7; tentatively, D is TRBD1 (6 bases). V was cut by 5 bases and J by 4 bases, with 30 bases left in between. Per the germline V gene, CDR1 is MGHDK and CDR2 is SYGVNS. This CDR3 contains 19 residues. This CDR3 is CASSPWDNRPTTLLYEQYF. CDR3 in DNA: TGTGCCAGCAGTCCCTGGGACAACCGCCCCACAACTTTACTATACGAGCAGTACTTC.

V gene TRBV6-2 or TRBV6-3 combines with J gene TRBJ2-7, with D perhaps matching TRBD1 or TRBD2 (5 bases each). The CDR3 is 15 amino acids. Germline V gene sequence: CDR1 MNHEY, CDR2 SVGEGT. Deletions cut 6 bases from V and 3 bases from J, with 18 bases between. For the CDR3, the DNA is TGTGCCAGCAGCCACTCCGGGACGGAAAGCTACGAGCAGTACTTC. Protein: CASSHSGTESYEQYF.

A word on this clonotype: Without the conserved terminal phenylalanine or tryptophan, this CDR3 likely stems from a read error. The chain carries TRBV7-2 and TRBJ2-3; 9 bases agree with TRBD2. V trimming: 5 bases; J trimming: 1 base; junction bases outside the gene matches: 10. Germline V gene lookup returns CDR1 SGHTA and CDR2 FQGNSA. CDR3 length: 17 amino acids. The DNA for the CDR3 is TGTGCCAGCAGCCCTAGGACGAGACTAGCGGGCACAGATACGCAGTATCTT. Its translation is CASSPRTRLAGTDTQYL.

Comments on this clonotype: The final CDR3 position lacks the conserved phenylalanine or tryptophan, pointing to a likely read error. Here the CDR3 reads CASSMGVVQPQHL. For the CDR3, the DNA is TGTGCCAGTAGTATGGGGGTAGTTCAGCCCCAGCATCTT. This rearrangement joins TRBV19 to TRBJ1-5; tentative D call: TRBD1 (5 bases). The germline V gene has CDR1 LNHDA and CDR2 SQIVND (reference sequence). Trimming removed 3 bases at V and 6 bases at J, with 9 bases between. The CDR3 spans 13 residues.

This clonotype was seen only a few times. This rearrangement joins TRBV4-2 to TRBJ2-7; D is ambiguous. V shed 0 bases and J shed 4 bases, with 10 bases lying between them. The CDR3 sequence is 14 residues long. Germline CDR1 is LGHNA and CDR2 is YNFKEQ. The CDR3 DNA reads TGTGCCAGCAGCCAAGATCTTGGCTTTTACGAGCAGTACTTC. This sequence encodes CASSQDLGFYEQYF.

This clonotype was counted a few times. Lacking the conserved final phenylalanine or tryptophan, this CDR3 likely reflects a read error. J is TRBJ2-3 and V is TRBV11-2; 7 nucleotides match TRBD1. The CDR3 spans 15 residues. Trimming cost V 5 bases and J 3 bases; bases outside gene matches: 8. CDR1 is SGHAT, CDR2 FQNNGV, per germline. In nucleotides, the CDR3 is TGTGCCAGCAGCCCCCGGGGACAGATAACAGATACGCAGTATCTT. Protein: CASSPRGQITDTQYL.

The chain uses TRBV11-3 and TRBJ2-5; 9 nucleotides match TRBD2. The CDR3 spans 15 residues. V trimming: 5 bases; J trimming: 3 bases; junction bases outside the gene matches: 7. Germline V lookup: CDR1 SGHNT, CDR2 YENEEA. CDR3 DNA sequence: TGTGCCAGCAGCCCCGATAGCGGGAGAGAAGAGACCCAGTACTTC. It translates to CASSPDSGREETQYF.

This clonotype came up many times. V gene TRBV4-1 combines with J gene TRBJ1-1; possibly TRBD1 for D (5 bases). The germline V gene has CDR1 MGHRA and CDR2 YSYEKL. V gave up 3 bases and J gave up 4 bases, with 9 bases separating them. The CDR3 covers 13 residues. CDR3 sequence reads: CASSQLQGTEAFF. CDR3 DNA: TGCGCCAGCAGCCAGCTCCAGGGCACTGAAGCTTTCTTT.